The 9 T cell receptor beta chains reported below all come from one sample, sequenced in a study of blood T cell repertoires in COVID-19. This table comes from immunoSEQ multiplex PCR, and its TCRdb copy is limited to in-frame clones, with some not included. The table shows around 100,000 clones, with approximately 87% occurring only once. The specimen was peripheral blood. Receptors were obtained from a human donor in a cohort sampled during active COVID-19.

The chain uses TRBV6-5 and TRBJ2-5; D is undetermined. Germline V gene data show CDR1 as MNHEY and CDR2 as SVGAGI. The ends were cut back, 7 bases at V and 0 bases at J, with 15 bases in the middle. The CDR3 totals 15 residues. The CDR3, as DNA: TGTGCCAGCACTAACAGCCTTTGGTACCAAGAGACCCAGTACTTC. Its protein is CASTNSLWYQETQYF.

This sequence joins TRBV7-8 and TRBJ2-3; tentative D call: TRBD1 (6 bases). Germline V CDR1 and CDR2: SGHVS, FQNEAQ. Trimming removed 5 bases at V and 5 bases at J, with 17 bases between. CDR3 length: 15 amino acids. The CDR3 sequence is CASSPLRGGVDTQYF. The DNA for the CDR3 is TGTGCCAGCAGCCCCCTTAGAGGGGGAGTAGATACGCAGTATTTT.

The chain uses TRBV5-1 and TRBJ1-2; a weak D match, TRBD1 (5 bases). This CDR3 is built from 12 residues. CDR1 is SGHRS, CDR2 YFSETQ, per germline. V was cut by 0 bases and J by 6 bases, with 6 bases left in between. CDR3 protein: CASSLEGDGYTF. The CDR3 DNA reads TGCGCCAGCAGCTTGGAAGGGGATGGCTACACCTTC.

This chain joins TRBV5-1 and TRBJ2-6, with no clear D. The CDR3 is made up of 15 amino acids. The ends were cut back, 0 bases at V and 9 bases at J, with 13 bases in the middle. The germline gives CDR1 SGHRS, CDR2 YFSETQ. The CDR3 protein is CASSLVSGTVNVLTF. DNA of the CDR3: TGCGCCAGCAGCTTGGTATCGGGTACGGTCAACGTCCTGACTTTC.

The chain employs TRBV19 and TRBJ1-5; D gene unclear. The CDR3 loop spans 14 amino acids. Germline loops: CDR1 LNHDA, CDR2 SQIVND (reference sequence). V was cut by 3 bases and J by 4 bases, with 10 bases left in between. The CDR3 nucleotides are TGTGCCAGTAGTATGAGGCAGCCTAATCAGCCCCAGCATTTT. Translated, it gives CASSMRQPNQPQHF.

The gene calls are TRBV7-8 and TRBJ2-7; TRBD2 matches 7 bases. The V and J ends lost 3 bases and 1 base, in that order; junction bases with no gene match: 12. Germline V lookup: CDR1 SGHVS, CDR2 FQNEAQ. This CDR3 has 17 amino acids. Here the CDR3 DNA reads TGTGCCAGCAGCTTGGGTCTCGCGGGAGCCAATTCCTACGAGCAGTACTTC. It encodes CASSLGLAGANSYEQYF.

J is TRBJ1-2 and V is TRBV4-1; 9 bases map to TRBD1. The germline CDR1 and CDR2 sequences are MGHRA and YSYEKL. CDR3 size: 14 residues. The junction had 1 base not matched to a gene; V was cut back by 4 bases and J by 1 base. In DNA, the CDR3 is TGCGCCAGCAGCCGGGACAGGGATAACTATGGCTACACCTTC. Protein sequence: CASSRDRDNYGYTF.

This clone was seen once. The genes are TRBV3-1 (or the pseudogene TRBV3-2) and TRBJ2-7, with unresolved D. The CDR3 length is 11 residues. V was shortened by 5 bases and J by 7 bases, with 9 bases between the two germline ends. Germline-derived CDR1 and CDR2 are LGHDT and YNNKEL (reference sequence). The CDR3 nucleotides are TGTGCCAGCAGCGACCTCGGGGAGCAGTACTTC. Protein: CASSDLGEQYF.

The gene calls are TRBV5-1 and TRBJ2-3; 9 bases line up with TRBD2. Trimming at V came to 6 bases and at J to 5 bases, leaving 10 bases not matched to a gene. Per the germline V gene, CDR1 is SGHRS and CDR2 is YFSETQ. This CDR3 has 15 amino acids. DNA for the CDR3: TGCGCCAGCACCTTTACTAGCGGGTCCTTAGATACGCAGTATTTT. Translating gives CASTFTSGSLDTQYF. The full variable domain, completed using reference TRBV5-1 and TRBJ2-3, is KAGVTQTPRYLIKTRGQQVTLSCSPISGHRSVSWYQQTPGQGLQFLFEYFSETQRNKGNFPGRFSGRQFSNSRSEMNVSTLELGDSALYLCASTFTSGSLDTQYFGPGTRLTVL.